This TCR beta chain was recorded in a study of response to subunit inactivated influenza vaccine. Study results and caveats: It was the authors' suggestion that each seasonal influenza vaccination recruits few new T cells.

TCRdb re-called the RT-PCR reads through MiXCR, storing one row per CDR3 protein. The table has 550,000 to 800,000 distinct CDR3 sequences, 15% to 19% seen once; the top ten hold around a tenth. This clonotype was counted a few times. Its target is unknown. Trimming stripped 11 bases from V and 1 base from J, with 19 bases between. CDR1 and CDR2 from the germline V gene are SEHNR and FQNEAQ (reference sequence). This CDR3 is 15 amino acids long. The TCR comes from a man aged 45 to 65 who received an inactivated influenza vaccine. The gene calls are TRBV7-9 and TRBJ2-3; no firm D call. Sequences were derived from PBMCs from blood, sampled 11 to 12 days after vaccination. The DNA for the CDR3 is TGTGCCTCTGCTCGTGGCGGAGCTGGCACAGATACGCAGTATTTT. Translated: CASARGGAGTDTQYF.